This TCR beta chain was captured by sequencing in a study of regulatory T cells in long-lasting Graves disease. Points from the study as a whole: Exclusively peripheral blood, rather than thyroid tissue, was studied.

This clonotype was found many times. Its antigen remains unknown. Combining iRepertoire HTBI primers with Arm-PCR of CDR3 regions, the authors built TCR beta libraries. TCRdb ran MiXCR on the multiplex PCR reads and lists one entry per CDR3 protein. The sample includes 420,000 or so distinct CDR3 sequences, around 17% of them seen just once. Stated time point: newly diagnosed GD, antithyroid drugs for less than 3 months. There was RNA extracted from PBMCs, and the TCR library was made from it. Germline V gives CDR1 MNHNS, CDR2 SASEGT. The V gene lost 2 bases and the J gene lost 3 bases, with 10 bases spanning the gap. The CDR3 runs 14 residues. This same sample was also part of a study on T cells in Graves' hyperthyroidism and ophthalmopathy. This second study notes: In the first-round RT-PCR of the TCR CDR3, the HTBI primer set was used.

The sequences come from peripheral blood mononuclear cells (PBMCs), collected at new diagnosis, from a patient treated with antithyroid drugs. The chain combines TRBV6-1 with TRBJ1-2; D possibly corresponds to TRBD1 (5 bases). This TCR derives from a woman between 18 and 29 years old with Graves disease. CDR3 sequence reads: CASSESGRDYGYTF. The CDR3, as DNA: TGTGCCAGCAGTGAATCGGGACGAGACTATGGCTACACCTTC.